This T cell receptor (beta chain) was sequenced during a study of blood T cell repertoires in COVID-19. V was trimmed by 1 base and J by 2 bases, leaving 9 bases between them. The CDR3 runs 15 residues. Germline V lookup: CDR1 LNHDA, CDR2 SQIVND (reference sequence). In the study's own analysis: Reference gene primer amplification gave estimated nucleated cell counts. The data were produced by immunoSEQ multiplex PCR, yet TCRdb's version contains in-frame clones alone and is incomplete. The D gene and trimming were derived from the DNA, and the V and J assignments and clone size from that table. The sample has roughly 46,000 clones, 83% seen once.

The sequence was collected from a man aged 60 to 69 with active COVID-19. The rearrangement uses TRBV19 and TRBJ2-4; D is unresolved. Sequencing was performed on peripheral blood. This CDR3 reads CASSIVTATKNIQYF. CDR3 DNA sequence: TGTGCCAGTAGTATAGTTACTGCAACCAAAAACATTCAGTACTTC.